This TCR beta chain was identified during a study of preoperative IRX-2 immunotherapy in early breast cancer. Trimming took 5 bases from V and 1 from J, leaving 23 bases between them. There are 18 residues in the CDR3. Measured with immunoSEQ multiplex PCR; TCRdb has only the in-frame clones, and not every one. The sample shows about 98,000 clones, roughly 85% of them seen only once. Treatment defined: preoperative locoregional IRX-2 cytokine immunotherapy. Preoperative locoregional IRX-2 cytokine immunotherapy was tested in the phase Ib source study. This material consisted of tumor tissue, taken after IRX-2 immunotherapy. The sequence was obtained from a human donor with breast cancer. The V call is TRBV6-7, the J call TRBJ1-1, with no clear D. TRBV6-7 is an ORF, and what it does is uncertain. DNA for the CDR3: TGTGCCAGCAGTCGCCCCCATCTCCAAGGCTGGGGGAACACTGAAGCTTTCTTT. Its protein product is CASSRPHLQGWGNTEAFF.